Below are 11 T cell receptor beta chains sequenced from a single sample in a study of T cell repertoires in cytomegalovirus infection. TCRdb re-called the reads with MiXCR, one entry per CDR3 protein. The sample lists roughly 600,000 distinct CDR3 sequences, 20% to 25% seen once, with around 8% in the top ten. The sample consisted of CD8+ T cells from PBMCs. These receptor sequences come from a human donor in good health (CMV status not recorded). Some clones in this sample may be carry-over from other donors' samples.

This clonotype was detected many times. CDR3 loop: CASSLDGRAGVDTQYF. The DNA for the CDR3 is TGTGCCAGCAGCTTAGATGGACGAGCGGGGGTCGATACGCAGTATTTT. This chain connects TRBV7-6 to TRBJ2-3; 8 nucleotides align to TRBD2. Germline values: CDR1 SGHVS, CDR2 FNYEAQ. CDR3 length: 16 amino acids. The J segment lost 6 bases and the V segment lost 1 base, leaving 9 bases of the junction unmatched.

V and J are TRBV19 and TRBJ2-1; D gene uncertain. Trimming cost V 6 bases and J 9 bases, with 21 bases left between them. Germline V gives CDR1 LNHDA, CDR2 SQIVND (reference sequence). This CDR3 contains 15 residues. For the CDR3, the DNA is TGTGCCAGTAGGGATGGACGATTCGTCCGGCCTGAGCAGTTCTTC. Amino acid sequence: CASRDGRFVRPEQFF.

The chain combines TRBV20-1 with TRBJ2-5; D uncertain. Per germline, CDR1 DFQATT and CDR2 SNEGSKA (reference sequence). Trimming shortened V by 5 bases and J by 2 bases, and 18 bases separated the two germline ends. The CDR3 is 15 residues long. The DNA of the CDR3 is TGCAGTGCTGAGATGGTTGGTCAGTTTCAAGAGACCCAGTACTTC. Encoded protein: CSAEMVGQFQETQYF.

CDR3 bases: TGCAGCGTTTGGGGCGGAGAAGCTTTCTTT. Encoded protein: CSVWGGEAFF. V is TRBV29-1 and J is TRBJ1-1; D possibly corresponds to TRBD1 (5 bases). The CDR3 runs to 10 residues. Germline V gene lookup returns CDR1 SQVTM and CDR2 ANQGSEA. V gave up 5 bases and J gave up 8 bases, with 9 bases separating them.

This clonotype was seen a handful of times. The chain joins TRBV6-1 to TRBJ2-5; possible D gene TRBD2, 5 bases. The V gene lost 2 bases and the J gene lost 4 bases, with 11 bases spanning the gap. The CDR3 is 14 residues long. Germline V CDR1 and CDR2: MNHNS, SASEGT. DNA of the CDR3: TGTGCCAGCAGTGAACGGCGGGTTTCAGAGACCCAGTACTTC. Its translation is CASSERRVSETQYF.

This clonotype was seen repeatedly, ten times or more. This sequence joins TRBV6-5 and TRBJ1-3; 7 nucleotides match TRBD1. Trimming cost V 3 bases and J 2 bases; bases outside gene matches: 4. Germline V gene lookup returns CDR1 MNHEY and CDR2 SVGAGI. The CDR3 covers 15 residues. The CDR3 DNA reads TGTGCCAGCAGTTATTCCGGGACAGCTGGAAACACCATATATTTT. Its translation is CASSYSGTAGNTIYF.

There are a few counts of this clonotype. The chain uses TRBV20-1 and TRBJ1-1; D is perhaps TRBD1 (5 bases). CDR1 DFQATT and CDR2 SNEGSKA come from the germline V gene (reference sequence). Trimming took 0 bases from V and 1 from J, leaving 9 bases between them. The CDR3 covers 14 residues. CDR3: CSARDRQGNTEAFF. CDR3 nucleotide sequence: TGCAGTGCTAGAGATCGGCAGGGGAACACTGAAGCTTTCTTT.

This clonotype occurred a few times. The chain has TRBV6-1 and TRBJ1-1, with D unresolved. The V gene's germline CDR1 is MNHNS and CDR2 SASEGT. The CDR3 loop spans 14 amino acids. V lost 6 bases to trimming and J lost 0 bases, with 11 bases between them. In DNA form, the CDR3 reads TGTGCCAGCAGGTCTGAGTACATGAACACTGAAGCTTTCTTT. Its protein is CASRSEYMNTEAFF.

This clonotype was detected only a few times. The rearrangement joins TRBV25-1 to TRBJ1-1; TRBD1 matches at 7 bases. This CDR3 has 16 amino acids. Per germline, CDR1 MGHDK and CDR2 SYGVNS. Trimming removed 0 bases from V and 1 base from J; junction bases left unmatched: 5. The CDR3 spells CASSEYFRQGNTEAFF. DNA for the CDR3: TGTGCCAGCAGTGAATACTTCCGACAGGGGAACACTGAAGCTTTCTTT. Filled out from reference TRBV25-1 and TRBJ1-1, the complete variable domain reads EADIYQTPRYLVIGTGKKITLECSQTMGHDKMYWYQQDPGMELHLIHYSYGVNSTEKGDLSSESTVSRIRTEHFPLTLESARPSHTSQYLCASSEYFRQGNTEAFFGQGTRLTVV.

This rearrangement joins TRBV7-8 to TRBJ2-2, with D uncertain. Per the germline V gene, CDR1 is SGHVS and CDR2 is FQNEAQ. V was cut by 1 base and J by 0 bases, with 24 bases left in between. This CDR3 spans 21 amino acids. The CDR3 DNA follows: TGTGCCAGCAGCTTAGAGGGCCTCTTAAGGGCCAAAAGCGCGAACACCGGGGAGCTGTTTTTT. Protein product: CASSLEGLLRAKSANTGELFF.

This clonotype was observed at least ten times. V and J are TRBV6-1 and TRBJ2-7; D perhaps matches TRBD1 (5 bases). Trimming removed 4 bases at V and 3 bases at J, with 13 bases between. The CDR3 has 14 amino acids. CDR1 is MNHNS, CDR2 SASEGT, per germline. The CDR3 is CASSASTGSYEQYF. CDR3 nucleotides: TGTGCCAGCAGTGCCTCAACAGGAAGCTACGAGCAGTACTTC.